The 29 T cell receptor beta chains reported below all come from one sample, sequenced in a study of graft-versus-host responses after intestinal transplantation. For these receptors, no antigen is known. Measured with immunoSEQ multiplex PCR; TCRdb has only the in-frame clones, and not every one. The table records approximately 130,000 clones, approximately 92% of them present only once. The sample was unstimulated CD4+ T cells sorted from spleen or lymph node cells, taken before intestinal transplant. These receptors all come from a human donor who received an intestinal transplant.

The chain couples TRBV5-1 to TRBJ2-7, with unresolved D. Germline values: CDR1 SGHRS, CDR2 YFSETQ. Trimming left V 2 bases short and J 3 bases short, with 9 bases between. The CDR3 spans 13 residues. CDR3 loop: CASSLTEDYEQYF. CDR3 DNA sequence: TGCGCCAGCAGCTTAACCGAGGACTACGAGCAGTACTTC.

The chain couples TRBV6-6 to TRBJ2-1, with D possibly TRBD1 on 5 matching bases. Germline CDR1 reads MNHNY; CDR2 reads SVGAGI (reference sequence). With 8 bases removed from V and 6 bases from J, the gap between germline ends came to 17 bases. The CDR3 has 14 amino acids. CDR3 nucleotide sequence: TGTGCCAGCGGAGCTTTAGGGGATCGCAATGAGCAGTTCTTC. Its translation: CASGALGDRNEQFF.

This chain links TRBV6-1 with TRBJ2-1; the D gene is possibly TRBD2 (6 bases). The CDR3 spans 13 residues. The V gene lost 9 bases and the J gene lost 9 bases, with 18 bases spanning the gap. CDR1 is MNHNS, CDR2 SASEGT, per germline. The CDR3 DNA follows: TGTGCCAGTACCGGGACTCCCTTTCCTGAGCAGTTCTTC. Protein: CASTGTPFPEQFF.

The V and J genes are TRBV5-1 and TRBJ1-1, with TRBD1 as a possible D gene (5 bases). Germline loops: CDR1 SGHRS, CDR2 YFSETQ. With 0 bases removed from V and 4 bases from J, the gap between germline ends came to 10 bases. There are 14 residues in the CDR3. This CDR3 reads CASSLGSRGTEAFF. DNA of the CDR3: TGCGCCAGCAGCTTGGGATCGAGGGGCACTGAAGCTTTCTTT.

The chain links TRBV5-1 to TRBJ2-7, with 8 bases matching TRBD1. J was trimmed by 2 bases and V by 4 bases; bases with no gene match: 5. CDR1 is SGHRS and CDR2 is YFSETQ in the germline V gene. CDR3 size: 14 residues. The CDR3 region is CASSLRDRTYEQYF. CDR3 DNA sequence: TGCGCCAGCAGCCTCCGGGACAGGACCTACGAGCAGTACTTC.

There are a few counts of this clone. The chain couples TRBV6-5 to TRBJ2-7, with 8 positions matching TRBD1. Germline trimming cut 0 bases from V and 4 bases from J; bases unmatched to any gene: 5. CDR1 is MNHEY, CDR2 SVGAGI, per germline. The CDR3 has 15 amino acids. Written as DNA, the CDR3 is TGTGCCAGCAGTTACTCCGGGACAGGTGGTTACGAGCAGTACTTC. Its translation: CASSYSGTGGYEQYF.

This chain uses TRBV5-1 with TRBJ1-2; no reliable D call. Trimming cost V 0 bases and J 4 bases, with 10 bases left between them. Germline lookup yields CDR1 SGHRS and CDR2 YFSETQ. This CDR3 spans 14 amino acids. CDR3 in amino acids: CASSLDEGLYGYTF. In DNA form, the CDR3 reads TGCGCCAGCAGCTTGGATGAGGGCCTCTATGGCTACACCTTC.

The gene calls are TRBV5-1 and TRBJ1-1, with TRBD1 matching 12 bases. Germline trimming cut 5 bases from V and 0 bases from J; bases unmatched to any gene: 11. The CDR3 runs to 18 residues. Germline lookup yields CDR1 SGHRS and CDR2 YFSETQ. Here the CDR3 DNA reads TGCGCCAGCAGACCCCTACCCGGGACAGGGGGCGTGAACACTGAAGCTTTCTTT. Protein product: CASRPLPGTGGVNTEAFF.

The rearrangement uses TRBV7-9 and TRBJ1-4; D is unclear. The V gene's germline CDR1 is SEHNR and CDR2 FQNEAQ (reference sequence). Trimming took off 4 bases at V and 0 bases at J, with 18 bases between the two ends. The CDR3 is 18 residues long. The CDR3 sequence is CASSWPEKAAATNEKLFF. The CDR3, as DNA: TGTGCCAGCAGCTGGCCCGAGAAGGCGGCCGCAACTAATGAAAAACTGTTTTTT.

The gene calls are TRBV7-3 and TRBJ1-1; D uncertain. The CDR3 has 16 amino acids. The V and J ends lost 1 base and 3 bases respectively, with 15 bases between them. CDR1 SGHTA and CDR2 FQGTGA come from the germline V gene. CDR3 in DNA: TGTGCCAGCAGCTTAATGGGTCGTTGGCGGCACACTGAAGCTTTCTTT. As protein: CASSLMGRWRHTEAFF.

This rearrangement joins TRBV6-1 to TRBJ1-6; a weak D match, TRBD1 (5 bases). Germline CDR1 reads MNHNS; CDR2 reads SASEGT. This CDR3 is built from 14 residues. V lost 5 bases, J lost 7 bases, and 12 bases lay in between. The CDR3: CASSPGLKNSPLHF. The CDR3 nucleotides are TGTGCCAGCAGTCCGGGACTGAAAAATTCACCCCTCCACTTT.

This sequence joins TRBV6-1 and TRBJ2-5; 14 nucleotides agree with TRBD2. Losses at the gene ends were 3 bases for V and 5 bases for J; bases not matched to a gene: 8. From germline, CDR1 is MNHNS and CDR2 SASEGT. CDR3 size: 17 residues. As DNA, the CDR3 is TGTGCCAGCAGTGAGGTGACTAGCGGGGGGGCCCGGGAGACCCAGTACTTC. Protein sequence: CASSEVTSGGARETQYF.

This rearrangement joins TRBV7-2 to TRBJ2-1; 12 positions match TRBD2. Germline V lookup: CDR1 SGHTA, CDR2 FQGNSA. This CDR3 comprises 15 residues. After removal of 5 bases from V and 10 bases from J, the junction contained 9 bases not matched to a gene. As DNA, the CDR3 is TGTGCCAGCAGCACTAGGCGGCTAGCGGGGGGGGAGCAGTTCTTC. It encodes CASSTRRLAGGEQFF.

This chain uses TRBV11-2 with TRBJ2-1; the D call may be TRBD1 or TRBD2 (6 bases each). This CDR3 region has 16 residues. Germline-derived CDR1 and CDR2 are SGHAT and FQNNGV. V dropped 4 bases and J dropped 10 bases, with 23 bases sitting between them. CDR3 coding DNA: TGTGCCAGCAGCTCCCTCAAAGGGGGGCCTGCCGGCGAGCAGTTCTTC. Its protein product is CASSSLKGGPAGEQFF.

This rearrangement joins TRBV6-5 to TRBJ1-1; tentatively, D is TRBD1 (5 bases). Trimming shortened V by 6 bases and J by 5 bases, and 16 bases separated the two germline ends. Per the germline V gene, CDR1 is MNHEY and CDR2 is SVGAGI. The length of the CDR3 is 14 residues. CDR3 in amino acids: CASRPGPSFTEAFF. The DNA for the CDR3 is TGTGCCAGCAGACCGGGACCCTCGTTTACTGAAGCTTTCTTT.

The rearrangement uses TRBV5-6 and TRBJ1-2, with a tentative D call TRBD1 (6 bases). Trimming took off 3 bases at V and 7 bases at J, with 13 bases between the two ends. The CDR3 contains 13 residues. Germline V lookup: CDR1 SGHDT, CDR2 YYEEEE. CDR3 protein: CASSSAGAGGYTF. CDR3 nucleotides: TGTGCCAGCAGCTCGGCGGGGGCAGGTGGCTACACCTTC.

The CDR3, as DNA: TGCAGCGTTGGTAAAGGGGTCGTCGGGGAGCTGTTTTTT. Translation: CSVGKGVVGELFF. The V gene is TRBV29-1, the J gene TRBJ2-2, with D possibly being TRBD1 (5 bases). The CDR3 has 13 residues. The germline V gene encodes CDR1 SQVTM and CDR2 ANQGSEA. V was clipped by 4 bases and J by 7 bases, with 13 bases between them.

This sequence joins TRBV11-2 and TRBJ1-2, with 10 bases that match TRBD1. V trimming: 3 bases; J trimming: 8 bases; junction bases outside the gene matches: 9. There are 15 residues in the CDR3. CDR1 is SGHAT and CDR2 is FQNNGV in the germline V gene. The CDR3 region is CASSLGQGNSGGYTF. The CDR3 nucleotides are TGTGCCAGCAGCTTGGGACAGGGGAATTCGGGCGGCTACACCTTC.

The V and J genes are TRBV6-5 and TRBJ1-2; D unclear. This CDR3 region has 13 residues. Deletions cut 0 bases from V and 7 bases from J, with 9 bases between. Looked up from germline, CDR1 is MNHEY and CDR2 is SVGAGI. CDR3 region: CASSYSGFGGYTF. CDR3 bases: TGTGCCAGCAGTTACTCAGGGTTTGGTGGCTACACCTTC.

This clone came up once. The chain links TRBV18 to TRBJ1-1, with 10 nucleotides matching TRBD1. With 5 bases clipped from V and 1 base from J, the junction kept 1 base outside the gene matches. Germline assignment: CDR1 KGHSH and CDR2 LQKENI. The CDR3 extends over 14 amino acids. For the CDR3, the DNA is TGTGCCAGCTCAGGGGACAGGGGGAACACTGAAGCTTTCTTT. The encoded protein is CASSGDRGNTEAFF.

The rearrangement joins TRBV2 to TRBJ1-3; perhaps TRBD1 as D (5 bases). The germline gives CDR1 SNHLY, CDR2 FYNNEI. V was trimmed by 4 bases and J by 8 bases, leaving 6 bases between them. The CDR3 contains 11 residues. In DNA, the CDR3 is TGTGCCAGCAGTGGGGGGTACACCATATATTTT. Translation gives CASSGGYTIYF. Based on the CDR3 plus reference TRBV2 and TRBJ1-3, the full variable domain is EPEVTQTPSHQVTQMGQEVILRCVPISNHLYFYWYRQILGQKVEFLVSFYNNEISEKSEIFDDQFSVERPDGSNFTLKIRSTKLEDSAMYFCASSGGYTIYFGEGSWLTVV.

The chain is built from TRBV5-6 and TRBJ2-5; D is unresolved. The CDR3 covers 13 residues. The germline CDR1 and CDR2 sequences are SGHDT and YYEEEE. The V and J ends lost 0 bases and 3 bases respectively, with 6 bases between them. CDR3 sequence: CASSLGLEETQYF. The CDR3 DNA is TGTGCCAGCAGCTTGGGGCTCGAAGAGACCCAGTACTTC.

The chain couples TRBV11-2 to TRBJ2-5; 8 positions match TRBD1. The DNA end lines up better with TRBJ2-7; the J call may be wrong. CDR3 length equals 14 residues. Germline values: CDR1 SGHAT, CDR2 FQNNGV. The CDR3 DNA reads as TGTGCCAGCAGTTCCCGGGACAGGTTCTACGAGCAGTACTTC. This encodes CASSSRDRFYEQYF.

The V call is TRBV18, the J call TRBJ1-3; 9 positions match TRBD1. Germline loops: CDR1 KGHSH, CDR2 LQKENI. V shed 2 bases, J shed 11 bases, and the junction held 25 bases outside the gene matches. There are 20 residues in the CDR3. The CDR3 DNA sequence: TGTGCCAGCTCACCATTTGGGGGGCAGGGGTTGGACAGGGGATCTAAGGCCATATATTTT. Amino acid sequence: CASSPFGGQGLDRGSKAIYF.

This clone was recorded only once. The chain carries TRBV18 and TRBJ1-2, with TRBD1 identical over 9 bases. There are 14 residues in the CDR3. Germline V gene lookup returns CDR1 KGHSH and CDR2 LQKENI. V dropped 0 bases and J dropped 5; count of bases not matched to a gene: 1. CDR3 coding DNA: TGTGCCAGCTCACCACCCGGACAGGGGTATGGCTACACCTTC. This codes for CASSPPGQGYGYTF.

This clone has a single count. The chain employs TRBV2 and TRBJ1-5, with a tentative D call TRBD1 (6 bases). The CDR3 has 15 residues. V was clipped by 0 bases and J by 4 bases, with 10 bases between them. Germline V gene lookup returns CDR1 SNHLY and CDR2 FYNNEI. The CDR3 here is CASSEAAGENQPQHF. The CDR3 coding sequence is TGTGCCAGCAGTGAAGCGGCAGGGGAGAATCAGCCCCAGCATTTT.

The chain's CDR3 is CASSHRTAGELFF. The CDR3 DNA is TGCGCCAGCAGCCATAGGACGGCCGGGGAGCTGTTTTTT. The J gene is TRBJ2-2, the V gene TRBV4-1; the D is unclear. This CDR3 is 13 amino acids long. The germline gives CDR1 MGHRA, CDR2 YSYEKL. The V end was cut by 3 bases, the J end by 6 bases, with 8 bases between.

CDR3 amino acids: CASSPTGGAYNEQFF. The CDR3, as DNA: TGTGCCAGCAGCCCAACGGGGGGCGCCTACAATGAGCAGTTCTTC. V and J are TRBV6-5 and TRBJ2-1, with D maybe TRBD2 (7 bases). V shed 6 bases and J shed 2 bases, with 14 bases lying between them. This CDR3 comprises 15 residues. CDR1 and CDR2 from the germline V gene are MNHEY and SVGAGI.

The rearrangement uses TRBV7-9 and TRBJ1-3; D is possibly TRBD1 (6 bases). The ends were cut back, 7 bases at V and 3 bases at J, with 13 bases in the middle. The germline gives CDR1 SEHNR, CDR2 FQNEAQ (reference sequence). The CDR3 sequence is 14 residues long. CDR3 residues: CASTMNRDGNTIYF. In nucleotides, the CDR3 is TGTGCCAGCACCATGAACAGGGATGGAAACACCATATATTTT.